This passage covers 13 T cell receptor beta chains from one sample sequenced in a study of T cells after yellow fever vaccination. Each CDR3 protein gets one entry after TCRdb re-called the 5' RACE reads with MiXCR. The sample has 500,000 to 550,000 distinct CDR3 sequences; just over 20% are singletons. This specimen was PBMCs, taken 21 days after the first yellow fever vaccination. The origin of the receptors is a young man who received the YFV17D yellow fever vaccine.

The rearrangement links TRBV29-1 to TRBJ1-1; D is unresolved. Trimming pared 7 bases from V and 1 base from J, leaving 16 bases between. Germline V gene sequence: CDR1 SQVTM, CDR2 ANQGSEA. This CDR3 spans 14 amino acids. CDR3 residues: CSAKERWWNTEAFF. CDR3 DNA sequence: TGCAGCGCCAAGGAAAGGTGGTGGAACACTGAAGCTTTCTTT. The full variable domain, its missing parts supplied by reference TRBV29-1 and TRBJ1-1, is SAVISQKPSRDICQRGTSLTIQCQVDSQVTMMFWYRQQPGQSLTLIATANQGSEATYESGFVIDKFPISRPNLTFSTLTVSNMSPEDSSIYLCSAKERWWNTEAFFGQGTRLTVV.

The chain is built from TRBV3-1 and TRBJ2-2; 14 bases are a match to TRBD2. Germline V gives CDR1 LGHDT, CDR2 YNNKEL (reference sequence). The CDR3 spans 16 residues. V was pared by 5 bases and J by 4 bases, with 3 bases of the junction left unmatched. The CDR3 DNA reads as TGTGCCAGCAGCTTGACTAGCGGGGGGGCCACCGGGGAGCTGTTTTTT. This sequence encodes CASSLTSGGATGELFF.

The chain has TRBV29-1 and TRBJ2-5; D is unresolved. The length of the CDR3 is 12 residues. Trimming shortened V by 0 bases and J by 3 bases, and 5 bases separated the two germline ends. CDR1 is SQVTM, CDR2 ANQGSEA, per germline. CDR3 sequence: CSVEDTEETQYF. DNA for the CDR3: TGCAGCGTTGAAGACACGGAAGAGACCCAGTACTTC.

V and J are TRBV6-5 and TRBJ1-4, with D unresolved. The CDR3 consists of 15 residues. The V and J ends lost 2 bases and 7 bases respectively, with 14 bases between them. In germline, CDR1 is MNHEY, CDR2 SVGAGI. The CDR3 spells CASSYGPGNLEKLFF. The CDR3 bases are TGTGCCAGCAGTTACGGTCCCGGGAACCTTGAAAAACTGTTTTTT.

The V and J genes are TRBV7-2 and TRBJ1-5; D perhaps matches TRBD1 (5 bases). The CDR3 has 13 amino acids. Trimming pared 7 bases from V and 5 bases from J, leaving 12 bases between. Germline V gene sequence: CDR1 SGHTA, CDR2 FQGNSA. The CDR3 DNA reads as TGTGCCAGCAAGAAGGGGATGGATCAGCCCCAGCATTTT. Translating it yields CASKKGMDQPQHF.

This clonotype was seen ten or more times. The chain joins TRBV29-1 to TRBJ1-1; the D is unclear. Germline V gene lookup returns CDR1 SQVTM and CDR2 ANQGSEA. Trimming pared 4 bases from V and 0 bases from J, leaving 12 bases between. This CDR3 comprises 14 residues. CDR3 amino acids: CSVGRKSMNTEAFF. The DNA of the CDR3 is TGCAGCGTTGGGAGGAAGTCCATGAACACTGAAGCTTTCTTT.

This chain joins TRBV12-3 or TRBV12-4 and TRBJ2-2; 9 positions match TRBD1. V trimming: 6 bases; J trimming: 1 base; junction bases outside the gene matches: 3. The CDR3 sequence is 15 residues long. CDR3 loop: CASSTDRGNTGELFF. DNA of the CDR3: TGTGCCAGCAGCACGGACAGGGGGAACACCGGGGAGCTGTTTTTT.

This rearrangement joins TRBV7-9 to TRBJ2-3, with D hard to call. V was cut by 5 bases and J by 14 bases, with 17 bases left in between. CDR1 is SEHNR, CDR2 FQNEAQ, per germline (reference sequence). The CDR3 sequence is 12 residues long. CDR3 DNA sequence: TGTGCCAGCAGCACTACGACCCGGCGGCCGTATTTT. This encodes CASSTTTRRPYF.

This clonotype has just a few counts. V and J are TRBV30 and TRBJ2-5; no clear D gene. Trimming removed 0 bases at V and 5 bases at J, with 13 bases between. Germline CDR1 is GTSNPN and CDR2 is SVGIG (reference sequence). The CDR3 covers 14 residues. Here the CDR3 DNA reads TGTGCCTGGAGTGTGGTCGTGGGCAGGGAGACCCAGTACTTC. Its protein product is CAWSVVVGRETQYF.

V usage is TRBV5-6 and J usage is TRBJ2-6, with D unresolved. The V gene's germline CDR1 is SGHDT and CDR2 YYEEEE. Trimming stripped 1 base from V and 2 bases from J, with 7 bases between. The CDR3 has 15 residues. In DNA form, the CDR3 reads TGTGCCAGCAGCTTGCAAGCAGCTGGGGCCAACGTCCTGACTTTC. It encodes CASSLQAAGANVLTF. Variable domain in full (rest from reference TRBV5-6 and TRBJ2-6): DAGVTQSPTHLIKTRGQQVTLRCSPKSGHDTVSWYQQALGQGPQFIFQYYEEEERQRGNFPDRFSGHQFPNYSSELNVNALLLGDSALYLCASSLQAAGANVLTFGAGSRLTVL.

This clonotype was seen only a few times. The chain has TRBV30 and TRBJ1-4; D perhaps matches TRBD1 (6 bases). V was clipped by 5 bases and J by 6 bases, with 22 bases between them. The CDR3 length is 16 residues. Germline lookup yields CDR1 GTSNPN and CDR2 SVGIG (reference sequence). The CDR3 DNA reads TGTGCCTGGTACACAGGGAAAGGCCTCGGGGATGAAAAACTGTTTTTT. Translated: CAWYTGKGLGDEKLFF.

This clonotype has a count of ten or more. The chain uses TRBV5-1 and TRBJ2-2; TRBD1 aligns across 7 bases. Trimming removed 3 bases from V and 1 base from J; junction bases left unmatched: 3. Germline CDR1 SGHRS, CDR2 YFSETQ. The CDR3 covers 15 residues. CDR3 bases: TGCGCCAGCAGCTCCCGGACAGGGAACACCGGGGAGCTGTTTTTT. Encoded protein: CASSSRTGNTGELFF.

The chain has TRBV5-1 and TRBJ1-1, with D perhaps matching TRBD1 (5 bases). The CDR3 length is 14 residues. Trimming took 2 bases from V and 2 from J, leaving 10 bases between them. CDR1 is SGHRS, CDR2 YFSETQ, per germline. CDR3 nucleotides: TGCGCCAGCAGCTTTGACAGACCAAACACTGAAGCTTTCTTT. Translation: CASSFDRPNTEAFF.